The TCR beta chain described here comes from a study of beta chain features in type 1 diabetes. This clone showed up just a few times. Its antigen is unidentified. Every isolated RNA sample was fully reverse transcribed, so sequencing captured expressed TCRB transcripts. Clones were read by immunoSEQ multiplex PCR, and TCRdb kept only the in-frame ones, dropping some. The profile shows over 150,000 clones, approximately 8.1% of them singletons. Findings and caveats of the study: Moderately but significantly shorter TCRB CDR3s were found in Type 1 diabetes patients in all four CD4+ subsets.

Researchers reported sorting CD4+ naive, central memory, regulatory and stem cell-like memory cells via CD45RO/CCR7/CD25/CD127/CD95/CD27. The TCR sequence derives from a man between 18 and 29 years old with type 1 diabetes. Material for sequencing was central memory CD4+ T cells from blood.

The CDR3 loop is CASRGTGPGNTIYF. In nucleotides, the CDR3 is TGTGCCAGCAGAGGGACAGGGCCTGGAAACACCATATATTTT. This chain joins TRBV5-4 and TRBJ1-3; 9 bases match TRBD1. With 5 bases clipped from V and 2 bases from J, the junction kept 2 bases outside the gene matches. The germline CDR1 and CDR2 sequences are SGHNT and YYREEE (reference sequence). The CDR3 runs 14 residues.